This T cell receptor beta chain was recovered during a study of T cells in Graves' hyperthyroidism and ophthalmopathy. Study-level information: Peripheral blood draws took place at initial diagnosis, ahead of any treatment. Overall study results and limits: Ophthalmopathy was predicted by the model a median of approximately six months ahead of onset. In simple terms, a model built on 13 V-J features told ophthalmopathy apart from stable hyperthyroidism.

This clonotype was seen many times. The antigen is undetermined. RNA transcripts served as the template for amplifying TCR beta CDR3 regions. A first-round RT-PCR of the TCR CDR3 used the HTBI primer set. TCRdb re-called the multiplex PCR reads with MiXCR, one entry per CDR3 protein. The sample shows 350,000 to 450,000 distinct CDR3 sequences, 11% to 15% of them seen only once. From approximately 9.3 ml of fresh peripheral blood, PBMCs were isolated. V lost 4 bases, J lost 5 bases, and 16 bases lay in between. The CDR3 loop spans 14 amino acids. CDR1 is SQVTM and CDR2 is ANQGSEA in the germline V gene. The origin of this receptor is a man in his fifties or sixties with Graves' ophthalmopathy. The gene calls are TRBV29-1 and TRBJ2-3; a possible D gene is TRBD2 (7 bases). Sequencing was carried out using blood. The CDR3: CSVASGGAVDTQYF. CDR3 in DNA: TGCAGCGTTGCTTCGGGGGGCGCCGTAGATACGCAGTATTTT.